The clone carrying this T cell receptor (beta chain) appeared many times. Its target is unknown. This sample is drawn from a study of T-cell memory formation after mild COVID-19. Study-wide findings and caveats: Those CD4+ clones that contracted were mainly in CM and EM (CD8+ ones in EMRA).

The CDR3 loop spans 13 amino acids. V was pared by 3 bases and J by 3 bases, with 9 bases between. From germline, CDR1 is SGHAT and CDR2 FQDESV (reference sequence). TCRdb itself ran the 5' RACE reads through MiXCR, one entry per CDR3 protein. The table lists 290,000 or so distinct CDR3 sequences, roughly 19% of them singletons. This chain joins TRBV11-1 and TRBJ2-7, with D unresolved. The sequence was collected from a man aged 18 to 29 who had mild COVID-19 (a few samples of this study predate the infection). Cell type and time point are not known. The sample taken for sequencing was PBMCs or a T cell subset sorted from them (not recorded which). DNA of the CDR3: TGTGCCAGCAGCTTTTCCCGCTACTACGAGCAGTACTTC. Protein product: CASSFSRYYEQYF.